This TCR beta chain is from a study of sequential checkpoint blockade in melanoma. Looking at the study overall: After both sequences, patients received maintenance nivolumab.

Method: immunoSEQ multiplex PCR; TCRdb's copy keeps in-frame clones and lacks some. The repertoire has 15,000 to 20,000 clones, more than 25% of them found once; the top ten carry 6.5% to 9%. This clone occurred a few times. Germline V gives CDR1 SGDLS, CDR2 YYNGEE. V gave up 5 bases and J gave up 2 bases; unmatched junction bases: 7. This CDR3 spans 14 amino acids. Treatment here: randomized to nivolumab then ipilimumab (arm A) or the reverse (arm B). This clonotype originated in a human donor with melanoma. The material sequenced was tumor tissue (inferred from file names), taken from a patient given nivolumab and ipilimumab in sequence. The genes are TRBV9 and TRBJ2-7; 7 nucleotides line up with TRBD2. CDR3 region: CASSDRRETYEQYF. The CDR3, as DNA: TGTGCCAGCAGTGATCGGCGGGAGACCTACGAGCAGTACTTC.